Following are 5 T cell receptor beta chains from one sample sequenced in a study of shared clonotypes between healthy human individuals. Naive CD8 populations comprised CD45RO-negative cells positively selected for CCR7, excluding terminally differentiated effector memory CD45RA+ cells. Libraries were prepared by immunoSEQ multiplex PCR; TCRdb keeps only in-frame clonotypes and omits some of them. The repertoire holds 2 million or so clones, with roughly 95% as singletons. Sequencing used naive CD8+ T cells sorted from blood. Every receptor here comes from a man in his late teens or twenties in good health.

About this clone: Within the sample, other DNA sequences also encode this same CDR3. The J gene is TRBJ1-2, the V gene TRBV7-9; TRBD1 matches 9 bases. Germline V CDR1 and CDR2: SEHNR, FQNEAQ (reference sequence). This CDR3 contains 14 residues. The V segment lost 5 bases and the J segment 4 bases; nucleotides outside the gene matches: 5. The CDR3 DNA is TGTGCCAGCAGCCTGGGACAGGGAAGCTATGGCTACACCTTC. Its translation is CASSLGQGSYGYTF.

CDR3 region: CASSPRTGENEKLFF. CDR3 DNA sequence: TGTGCCAGCAGCCCCCGGACAGGGGAAAATGAAAAACTGTTTTTT. This chain joins TRBV7-9 and TRBJ1-4; 9 nucleotides align to TRBD1. Trimming removed 5 bases from V and 5 bases from J; junction bases left unmatched: 6. CDR3 length equals 15 residues. Germline CDR1 is SEHNR and CDR2 is FQNEAQ (reference sequence).

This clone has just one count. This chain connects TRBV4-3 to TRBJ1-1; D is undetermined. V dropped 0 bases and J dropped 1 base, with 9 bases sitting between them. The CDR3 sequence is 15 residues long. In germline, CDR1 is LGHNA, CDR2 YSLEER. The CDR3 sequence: CASSQDFDRNTEAFF. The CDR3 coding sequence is TGCGCCAGCAGCCAAGATTTTGACCGGAACACTGAAGCTTTCTTT.

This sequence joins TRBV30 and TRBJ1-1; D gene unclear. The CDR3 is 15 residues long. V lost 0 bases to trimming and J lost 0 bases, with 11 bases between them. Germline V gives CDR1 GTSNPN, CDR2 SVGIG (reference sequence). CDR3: CAWSVAVGMNTEAFF. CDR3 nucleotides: TGTGCCTGGAGTGTAGCGGTGGGGATGAACACTGAAGCTTTCTTT.

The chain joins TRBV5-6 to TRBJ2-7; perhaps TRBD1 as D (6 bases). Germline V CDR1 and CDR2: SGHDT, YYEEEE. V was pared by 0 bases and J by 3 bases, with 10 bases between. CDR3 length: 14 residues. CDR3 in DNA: TGTGCCAGCAGCTTGGGGACAGATTACTACGAGCAGTACTTC. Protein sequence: CASSLGTDYYEQYF.